This T cell receptor (beta chain) derives from a study of response to subunit inactivated influenza vaccine. General study points: Authors suggested each seasonal influenza vaccination recruits few new T cells.

A single record per CDR3 protein comes from TCRdb applying MiXCR to the RT-PCR reads. The sample records hundreds of thousands of distinct CDR3 sequences, over 9.5% being singletons. Turning to this clonotype: The antigen is unknown.

The receptor's source is a man aged 50-59 years who received an inactivated influenza vaccine. Specimen: PBMCs from blood, collected on the day of vaccination.

The CDR3 DNA sequence: TGTGCCAGCATTCGCAGTCCCGACTCCTACAATGAGCAGTTCTTC. Protein sequence: CASIRSPDSYNEQFF. The chain joins TRBV7-2 to TRBJ2-1; D unclear. The length of the CDR3 is 15 residues. Germline V gene lookup returns CDR1 SGHTA and CDR2 FQGNSA. The ends were cut back, 7 bases at V and 0 bases at J, with 13 bases in the middle.